These 14 T cell receptor beta chains were all obtained from the same sample, sequenced in a study of immune evolution from preneoplasia to lung adenocarcinoma. Clones were sequenced by immunoSEQ multiplex PCR, and TCRdb holds only the in-frame ones, with some missing. The sample has several thousand clones; approximately 85% are singletons. Sequenced material: FFPE invasive lung adenocarcinoma tissue. The receptors stem from a person in their fifties with lung adenocarcinoma.

The chain carries TRBV10-3 and TRBJ1-2; 7 bases match TRBD1. Germline assignment: CDR1 ENHRY and CDR2 SYGVKD. The V gene end was trimmed by 7 bases and the J gene end by 2 bases; junction bases not matched to a gene: 13. The CDR3 is 16 amino acids. CDR3 protein: CAITPQSRTGNYGYTF. CDR3 sequence (DNA): TGTGCCATCACCCCACAATCTAGGACAGGCAACTATGGCTACACCTTC.

Details on this clone: One end of the junction is discordant with germline, which a read error may explain. This specimen includes other DNA sequences encoding the same CDR3. The chain uses TRBV2 and TRBJ1-6; 8 bases map to TRBD1. Germline V lookup: CDR1 SNHLY, CDR2 FYNNEI. The CDR3 is 13 residues long. The CDR3 loop is CASRVQGVSPLHF. CDR3 coding DNA: TGTGCCAGCAGGGTACAGGGGGTATCACCCCTTCACTTT.

The V and J genes are TRBV7-9 and TRBJ2-7; 9 nucleotides agree with TRBD1. The trim removed 4 bases at V and 3 bases at J, leaving 4 bases unmatched. Germline loops: CDR1 SEHNR, CDR2 FQNEAQ (reference sequence). The length of the CDR3 is 14 residues. In DNA form, the CDR3 reads TGTGCCAGCAGCTCACAGGGGGCTTTCTACGAGCAGTACTTC. Translating it yields CASSSQGAFYEQYF.

This clone was counted a few times. The V and J genes are TRBV28 and TRBJ1-2; 7 bases fit TRBD1. The length of the CDR3 is 14 residues. The germline gives CDR1 MDHEN, CDR2 SYDVKM. V gave up 4 bases and J gave up 7 bases; unmatched junction bases: 9. The CDR3 nucleotides read TGTGCCAGCAGTTCGCAACCGACAGGGCTTGGCTACACCTTC. Protein product: CASSSQPTGLGYTF.

This chain links TRBV15 with TRBJ2-7; no definite D call. CDR1 is LNHNV and CDR2 is YYDKDF in the germline V gene (reference sequence). The V end was cut by 0 bases, the J end by 6 bases, with 9 bases between. This CDR3 region has 13 residues. CDR3 bases: TGTGCCACCAGCAGAGACGATGGGCTCGAGCAGTACTTC. Amino acid sequence: CATSRDDGLEQYF.

V gene TRBV7-9 combines with J gene TRBJ1-2; perhaps TRBD1 as D (5 bases). CDR3 length equals 16 residues. The V and J ends lost 5 bases and 6 bases respectively, with 22 bases between them. Germline V lookup: CDR1 SEHNR, CDR2 FQNEAQ (reference sequence). The CDR3 reads CASSLRTEGRIDGYTF. For the CDR3, the DNA is TGTGCCAGCAGCCTAAGGACGGAGGGGCGTATAGATGGCTACACCTTC.

This clone has more than one count but fewer than ten. Other DNA variants within this sample encode the same CDR3. This sequence joins TRBV5-1 and TRBJ1-6, with D uncertain. This CDR3 region has 15 residues. Per the germline V gene, CDR1 is SGHRS and CDR2 is YFSETQ. The ends were cut back, 0 bases at V and 9 bases at J, with 13 bases in the middle. DNA of the CDR3: TGCGCCAGCAGCTTGGTCGGGATGAAGGGTTCACCCCTCCACTTT. The encoded protein is CASSLVGMKGSPLHF.

The chain couples TRBV13 to TRBJ2-5, with no clear D. Per the germline V gene, CDR1 is PRHDT and CDR2 is FYEKMQ (reference sequence). V shed 4 bases and J shed 1 base, with 16 bases lying between them. The CDR3 totals 16 residues. CDR3 sequence: CASSSTDGPTQETQYF. As DNA, the CDR3 is TGTGCCAGCAGCTCCACCGACGGCCCTACCCAAGAGACCCAGTACTTC.

The chain links TRBV6-1 to TRBJ1-1; D gene unclear. The CDR3 runs to 14 residues. Trimming pared 1 base from V and 1 base from J, leaving 7 bases between. The germline gives CDR1 MNHNS, CDR2 SASEGT. CDR3 amino acids: CASSEVFRNTEAFF. The CDR3 bases are TGTGCCAGCAGTGAAGTTTTCCGGAACACTGAAGCTTTCTTT.

The chain joins TRBV6-4 to TRBJ1-2, with D possibly matching TRBD1 (5 bases). Per the germline V gene, CDR1 is MRHNA and CDR2 is SNTAGT. The CDR3 totals 15 residues. The V end lost 6 bases, the J end lost 4 bases, and 18 bases lay between the germline ends. CDR3 residues: CASSPTGGTGYGYTF. The DNA for the CDR3 is TGTGCCAGCAGCCCGACTGGGGGAACAGGCTATGGCTACACCTTC.

The chain has TRBV5-1 and TRBJ2-1; D is possibly TRBD1 or TRBD2 (6 bases each). V dropped 6 bases and J dropped 3 bases, with 13 bases sitting between them. Germline CDR1 is SGHRS and CDR2 is YFSETQ. The CDR3 has 14 amino acids. CDR3 in DNA: TGCGCCAGCAACTCAGGGGACTTCTACAATGAGCAGTTCTTC. The encoded protein is CASNSGDFYNEQFF.

This clone was found a few times. This chain connects TRBV5-4 to TRBJ2-5, with D possibly TRBD2 on 6 matching bases. CDR1 and CDR2 from the germline V gene are SGHNT and YYREEE (reference sequence). The CDR3 length is 15 residues. Trimming pared 2 bases from V and 1 base from J, leaving 12 bases between. The CDR3 region is CASSFPGRSQETQYF. The CDR3 DNA reads TGTGCCAGCAGCTTCCCAGGGAGGTCCCAAGAGACCCAGTACTTC.

The chain joins TRBV7-9 to TRBJ1-2; D remains ambiguous. The V gene's germline CDR1 is SEHNR and CDR2 FQNEAQ (reference sequence). The CDR3 is made up of 14 amino acids. V was clipped by 2 bases and J by 2 bases, with 9 bases between them. DNA for the CDR3: TGTGCCAGCAGCTTATCGTATGGAAACTATGGCTACACCTTC. Translation: CASSLSYGNYGYTF.

This clone was seen only a few times. This CDR3 is also generated by other DNA sequences in the sample. The chain employs TRBV6-5 and TRBJ1-6; 7 bases line up with TRBD1. This CDR3 is built from 15 residues. The V gene end was trimmed by 6 bases and the J gene end by 5 bases; junction bases not matched to a gene: 7. Germline values: CDR1 MNHEY, CDR2 SVGAGI. The CDR3 DNA follows: TGTGCCAGCAGCTATACTACAGGGGATAATTCACCCCTCCACTTT. It encodes CASSYTTGDNSPLHF.